These T cell receptor beta chains were read from a single sample in a study of T cells in Graves' hyperthyroidism and ophthalmopathy. TCRdb re-analysed the multiplex PCR reads in MiXCR, keeping a single row per CDR3 protein. The repertoire holds about 640,000 distinct CDR3 sequences, with around 21% as singletons. Sequenced material: blood. The receptors were gathered from a man aged 25-45 years with Graves' ophthalmopathy. The CDR3 runs from the conserved cysteine through the conserved F or W. The D gene is left open where the match is weak. Some rows mark clone size as missing; the rest say once, few, many or name a class of expanded clone.

v_gene,j_gene,abundance,d_gene,CDR3aa,CDR3nt
TRBV29-1,TRBJ2-5,few,TRBD1,CSVEVRGPKETQYF,TGCAGCGTTGAAGTCAGGGGGCCTAAAGAGACCCAGTACTTC
TRBV7-9,TRBJ2-5,many,TRBD2,CASSSGLASQETQYF,TGTGCCAGCAGCTCGGGACTAGCGAGCCAAGAGACCCAGTACTTC
TRBV29-1,TRBJ2-7,few,.,CSVEVVQAPYEQYF,TGCAGCGTTGAAGTCGTTCAGGCCCCCTACGAGCAGTACTTC
TRBV29-1,TRBJ1-1,.,TRBD1,CSVAIGTVNTEAFF,TGCAGCGTTGCCATTGGGACAGTGAACACTGAAGCTTTCTTT
TRBV7-9,TRBJ1-1,many,.,CASTAGRNTEAFF,TGTGCCAGCACCGCCGGGCGGAACACTGAAGCTTTCTTT
TRBV10-3,TRBJ1-2,.,.,CAISESSRNYGYTF,TGTGCCATCAGTGAGTCAAGCAGAAACTATGGCTACACCTTC
TRBV12-3/TRBV12-4,TRBJ2-3,few,TRBD1,CASSLVQGAAIWTDTQYF,TGTGCCAGCAGTTTAGTACAGGGGGCCGCCATTTGGACAGATACGCAGTATTTT
TRBV27,TRBJ2-1,.,.,CASSLRLAGWDEQFF,TGTGCCAGCAGTTTACGACTGGCTGGATGGGATGAGCAGTTCTTC
TRBV6-5,TRBJ2-5,.,TRBD1,CASSYSPSTGQETQYF,TGTGCCAGCAGTTACTCGCCTTCGACAGGGCAAGAGACCCAGTACTTC
TRBV28,TRBJ2-7,few,.,CASSSWEQYF,TGTGCCAGCAGTTCCTGGGAGCAGTACTTC
TRBV5-1,TRBJ1-4,few,TRBD1,CASSLGTVNEKLFF,TGCGCCAGCAGCCTCGGGACAGTTAATGAAAAACTGTTTTTT